These 15 T cell receptor beta chains were sequenced from one sample in a study of post-analysis software for immune sequencing data. Their antigen targets remain unknown. Findings and caveats of the study: TRBV5-6, TRBV5-1 and TRBV20-1 belonged to a set of roughly five TRBV segments that were more frequent in patients than controls.

Unique molecular identifiers were present in the TCR beta cDNA libraries. TCRdb reanalysed the PCR reads using MiXCR and keeps one entry per CDR3 protein. The sample shows hundreds of thousands of distinct CDR3 sequences, about 57% of them seen only once. The sequencing input was blood. Source of these receptors: a girl aged 10 to 17 with multiple sclerosis.

This chain joins TRBV3-1 and TRBJ1-2; D ambiguous. This CDR3 spans 16 amino acids. From germline, CDR1 is LGHDT and CDR2 YNNKEL (reference sequence). V shed 5 bases and J shed 0 bases, with 16 bases lying between them. The chain's CDR3 is CASSIRTDISNYGYTF. DNA for the CDR3: TGTGCCAGCAGCATCCGGACGGATATTTCTAACTATGGCTACACCTTC.

The chain recombines TRBV12-3 or TRBV12-4 with TRBJ2-5, with 7 positions matching TRBD2. V dropped 2 bases and J dropped 1; count of bases not matched to a gene: 4. The CDR3 length is 15 residues. The CDR3 region is CASSLRGGGQETQYF. Here the CDR3 DNA reads TGTGCCAGCAGTTTAAGGGGCGGGGGCCAAGAGACCCAGTACTTC.

The chain employs TRBV6-5 and TRBJ1-5, with D uncertain. CDR3 length: 13 amino acids. V lost 6 bases, J lost 6 bases, and 12 bases lay in between. Germline values: CDR1 MNHEY, CDR2 SVGAGI. CDR3 amino acids: CASRTQPGQPQHF. CDR3 in DNA: TGTGCCAGCAGGACCCAACCGGGTCAGCCCCAGCATTTT.

The chain has TRBV7-9 and TRBJ2-1; D gene ambiguous. The closer fit of TRBJ2-7 to the DNA end suggests the J call may be wrong. CDR3 length equals 15 residues. Germline loops: CDR1 SEHNR, CDR2 FQNEAQ (reference sequence). CDR3 loop: CASSTRTVIYNEQYF. The CDR3 coding sequence is TGTGCCAGCAGCACCCGCACTGTGATTTACAATGAGCAGTACTTC.

CDR3 residues: CASVGGSYNEQFF. The CDR3 DNA follows: TGTGCCAGCGTGGGGGGCTCCTACAATGAGCAGTTCTTC. The V and J genes are TRBV6-5 and TRBJ2-1; possible D gene TRBD2, 6 bases. With 8 bases removed from V and 0 bases from J, the gap between germline ends came to 8 bases. This CDR3 contains 13 residues. In germline, CDR1 is MNHEY, CDR2 SVGAGI.

In its sample, this clonotype was seen a few times. The chain recombines TRBV2 with TRBJ2-5; TRBD1 aligns across 7 bases. The CDR3 extends over 16 amino acids. CDR1 SNHLY and CDR2 FYNNEI come from the germline V gene. With 5 bases clipped from V and 5 bases from J, the junction kept 14 bases outside the gene matches. The CDR3 here is CASSLTGAAPGETQYF. The CDR3, as DNA: TGTGCCAGCAGTCTTACAGGGGCGGCCCCAGGGGAGACCCAGTACTTC.

This clonotype has more than one count but fewer than ten. The gene calls are TRBV20-1 and TRBJ2-1, with a tentative D call TRBD1 (7 bases). The V gene lost 2 bases and the J gene lost 6 bases, with 29 bases spanning the gap. Germline V gene sequence: CDR1 DFQATT, CDR2 SNEGSKA (reference sequence). CDR3 length: 19 residues. The CDR3, as DNA: TGCAGTGCTAGACTGGACAGGAGCATATTAGCGGTGGGGGGCAATGAGCAGTTCTTC. Translation gives CSARLDRSILAVGGNEQFF.

The chain couples TRBV29-1 to TRBJ2-7; D remains unclear. CDR1 is SQVTM and CDR2 is ANQGSEA in the germline V gene. The CDR3 has 14 residues. V was shortened by 6 bases and J by 6 bases, with 21 bases between the two germline ends. In DNA form, the CDR3 reads TGCAGCGTGTGTCTCAGCCCAGCCGGCTCCGAGCAGTACTTC. Protein sequence: CSVCLSPAGSEQYF.

This clonotype turned up a few times. The CDR3 region has the DNA TGTGCCAGCAGCCCCGGGACAGGGGATATCCCTCAGCCCCAGCATTTT. Translation: CASSPGTGDIPQPQHF. The chain links TRBV12-3 or TRBV12-4 to TRBJ1-5; TRBD1 matches at 10 bases. The CDR3 consists of 16 residues. Unmatched junction bases numbered 11, after V lost 6 bases and J lost 6 bases.

This chain connects TRBV7-8 to TRBJ2-3; TRBD2 might be the D (5 bases). The V end was cut by 8 bases, the J end by 4 bases, with 7 bases between. From germline, CDR1 is SGHVS and CDR2 FQNEAQ. CDR3 length equals 11 residues. The CDR3 loop is CASGRPDTQYF. The DNA of the CDR3 is TGTGCCAGCGGGAGACCAGATACGCAGTATTTT. The complete variable domain, with remaining parts taken from reference TRBV7-8 and TRBJ2-3, reads GAGVSQSPRYKVAKRGQDVALRCDPISGHVSLFWYQQALGQGPEFLTYFQNEAQLDKSGLPSDRFFAERPEGSVSTLKIQRTQQEDSAVYLCASGRPDTQYFGPGTRLTVL.

The chain carries TRBV10-3 and TRBJ2-5, with TRBD2 matching 14 bases. This CDR3 is 15 amino acids long. Losses at the gene ends were 6 bases for V and 4 bases for J; bases not matched to a gene: 4. Germline values: CDR1 ENHRY, CDR2 SYGVKD. CDR3 sequence (DNA): TGTGCCATCAGGGGGACTAGCGGGGGAGGAGAGACCCAGTACTTC. Translated, it gives CAIRGTSGGGETQYF.

This chain joins TRBV5-4 and TRBJ2-1; maybe TRBD1 (6 bases). V gave up 3 bases and J gave up 7 bases, with 17 bases separating them. The CDR3 runs to 15 residues. The germline V gene encodes CDR1 SGHNT and CDR2 YYREEE (reference sequence). This CDR3 is CASSSAGQLGNEQFF. The CDR3, as DNA: TGTGCCAGCAGCTCGGCCGGACAGCTTGGGAATGAGCAGTTCTTC.

The chain employs TRBV7-9 and TRBJ2-3; the match to TRBD1 covers 7 bases. Germline V gene data show CDR1 as SEHNR and CDR2 as FQNEAQ (reference sequence). This CDR3 is built from 14 residues. V shed 5 bases, J shed 5 bases, and the junction held 7 bases outside the gene matches. Here the CDR3 reads CASSPKTGRDTQYF. DNA for the CDR3: TGTGCCAGCAGCCCCAAGACAGGGAGAGATACGCAGTATTTT.

CDR3 in amino acids: CSPGRGPNNQPQHF. The CDR3 bases are TGCAGCCCCGGAAGGGGGCCGAACAATCAGCCCCAGCATTTT. V is TRBV29-1 and J is TRBJ1-5; 7 nucleotides match TRBD1. The CDR3 loop spans 14 amino acids. Germline-derived CDR1 and CDR2 are SQVTM and ANQGSEA. Trimming took 8 bases from V and 3 from J; bases not matched to a gene: 10.

V is TRBV3-1 and J is TRBJ1-2, with TRBD1 as a possible D gene (6 bases). CDR3 length: 15 residues. The V gene lost 0 bases and the J gene lost 7 bases, with 15 bases spanning the gap. Germline V CDR1 and CDR2: LGHDT, YNNKEL (reference sequence). The CDR3 DNA reads TGTGCCAGCAGCCAAGATCCGGCAGGGGAGGCTGGCTACACCTTC. Its translation is CASSQDPAGEAGYTF. The variable domain in full, with the rest retrieved from reference TRBV3-1 and TRBJ1-2, is DTAVSQTPKYLVTQMGNDKSIKCEQNLGHDTMYWYKQDSKKFLKIMFSYNNKELIINETVPNRFSPKSPDKAHLNLHINSLELGDSAVYFCASSQDPAGEAGYTFGSGTRLTVV.